This TCR beta chain emerged from a study of CD8+ T cells in alopecia areata. Alopecia areata patients provided lesional scalp punch biopsies and peripheral blood. This clone showed up just a few times. The antigen is undetermined. RNA was extracted and reverse transcribed into cDNA as the sequencing template. Clones were read by immunoSEQ multiplex PCR, and TCRdb kept only the in-frame ones, dropping some. The repertoire holds about 110,000 clones, with over 55% as singletons. The study, taken as a whole, reports: Normal skin contains resident alphabeta T cells, and these are also sequenced in scalp samples.

The sample taken for sequencing was NKG2D-low CD8+ T cells sorted from blood. This TCR was recovered from a human donor with alopecia areata.

The CDR3 loop reads CASSLEGVGETQYF. The CDR3 coding sequence is TGCGCCAGCAGCTTGGAAGGAGTCGGCGAGACCCAGTACTTC. V usage is TRBV5-1 and J usage is TRBJ2-5, with D hard to call. CDR3 length equals 14 residues. CDR1 and CDR2 (germline): SGHRS, YFSETQ. V dropped 0 bases and J dropped 5 bases, with 11 bases sitting between them.